This TCR beta chain was recorded in a study of T-cell reconstitution after alpha-beta-depleted transplantation in children. Study-wide results and limits: Reportedly, roughly two months post-transplant, alpha-beta T cells arose from several hundred expanded graft clones.

Per the germline V gene, CDR1 is SGHDT and CDR2 is YYEEEE. This CDR3 contains 16 residues. V dropped 4 bases and J dropped 1 base, with 14 bases sitting between them. TCRbeta library construction was performed incorporating unique molecular identifiers. TCRdb analysed the PCR reads with MiXCR anew, one entry per CDR3 protein. The sample holds about 120,000 distinct CDR3 sequences, under 30% seen once. Remarks on this clonotype: No antigen is known for it.

The specimen was PBMCs, mostly from graft donor cells, collected 180 days after TCRalphabeta/CD19-depleted stem cell transplant. The TCR sequence derives from a male patient aged 2-15 years who had a stem cell transplant for chronic granulomatous disease, so the T cells may come from the graft donor. The V and J genes are TRBV5-6 and TRBJ2-2, with D possibly matching TRBD1 (5 bases). CDR3 amino acids: CASSRGPRMNTGELFF. The CDR3 nucleotides read TGTGCCAGCAGCAGGGGCCCGCGTATGAACACCGGGGAGCTGTTTTTT.